This TCR beta chain was obtained from a study of CD8 T cells in ankylosing spondylitis (TCRdb year 2017). Concerning the study at large: The study set out to find disease-linked TCR variants by profiling T cell receptor beta repertoires in ankylosing spondylitis patients and healthy donors. The whole study cohort included over a hundred healthy donors and around 24 ankylosing spondylitis patients. Peripheral blood was sampled, and synovial fluid was also collected from ankylosing spondylitis patients. General study outcomes and caveats: Blood from ankylosing spondylitis patients appeared to be characterized by a TCR beta motif made up of about 8 highly homologous amino acid variants. Some motif variants had previously been reported in the synovial fluid and blood of reactive arthritis patients, which suggests shared mechanisms of disease initiation. In peripheral blood, the disease-linked clones were found at relatively low frequencies and had a CD8+ phenotype. The disease-linked clones were reported to be significantly enriched in matched synovial fluid samples from ankylosing spondylitis patients.

Inclusive of the bounding cysteine and phenylalanine, the CDR3 is 13 residues long. Only the CDR3 DNA stays, 39 bases, in frame from base 1. V and J are truncated by 7 bases and 3 bases respectively, leaving an intervening sequence of 13 bases. CDR1 and CDR2, per the germline V gene, are MNHEY and SVGAGI. A remark on this clonotype: Its recognized antigen is unknown. No much larger clone exists at a distance of one base, and base qualities are not known.

Sequenced on an Illumina HiSeq 2500. Quantitative 5'-RACE with molecular barcodes was used to prepare TCR beta libraries. Under the source paper's analysis protocol: A new computational method based on a probabilistic model of VDJ rearrangement was used to identify disease-linked TCR variants. In TCRdb, the public reads were trimmed at Q25 with fastp and aligned with MiXCR, with productive beta chains retained. Every CDR3 protein is listed once, alongside the most common genes and DNA of its rows. TCRdb, not the authors, supplied the V and J calls. Counted in this sample were approximately 540,000 distinct CDR3 sequences; 10% to 15% of them appeared once. Of the sample, under 7.5% falls within the top ten clones.

Input material: blood, either unsorted or a sorted T cell fraction (not recorded which). The chain is made from TRBV6-5 and TRBJ2-7, with the D gene uncertain. The receptor was derived from a male donor with ankylosing spondylitis. The CDR3 region has the sequence CASNSLFLYEQYF. In nucleotide form, the sequence is TGTGCCAGCAATTCGTTGTTCCTCTACGAGCAGTACTTC.